These T cell receptor beta chains were read from a single sample in a study of shared clonotypes between healthy human individuals. Measured with immunoSEQ multiplex PCR; TCRdb has only the in-frame clones, and not every one. The sample consists of around 2.5 million clones, 90% to 95% of them appearing once. The specimen was naive CD4+ T cells from PBMCs. These receptors all stem from a young man in good health. Some clones in this sample may be carry-over from other donors' samples. CDR3s include the opening cysteine and the closing phenylalanine or tryptophan. A D gene is named only where the DNA matches it firmly. Where a row states a size, it is once, few, many or the class of an expanded clone; other rows omit it.

J gene | clone size | V gene | D gene | CDR3 DNA | CDR3 protein
TRBJ2-3 | - | TRBV28 | TRBD2 | TGTGCCAGCAGGTTTACTAGCGGGAGAGGGTATACGCAGTATTTT | CASRFTSGRGYTQYF
TRBJ2-1 | once | TRBV10-1 | - | TGCGCCAGCAGCGCCTACAGCGGCGCTGAGCAGTTCTTC | CASSAYSGAEQFF
TRBJ2-7 | - | TRBV7-2 | - | TGTGCCAGCAGCTACAGGACTATCAACGAGCAGTACTTC | CASSYRTINEQYF
TRBJ2-3 | - | TRBV7-9 | - | TGTGCCAGCAGCTTAGCCAAGCGTACTATCCCAGATACGCAGTATTTT | CASSLAKRTIPDTQYF
TRBJ1-6 | - | TRBV5-6 | - | TGTGCCAGCAGCTCGTACGACGGAAAGAATTCACCCCTCCACTTT | CASSSYDGKNSPLHF
TRBJ2-3 | - | TRBV6-6 | TRBD2 | TGTGCCAGCAATTTAGCGGGAGCGGCAGATACGCAGTATTTT | CASNLAGAADTQYF
TRBJ2-5 | - | TRBV5-1 | TRBD1 | TGCGCCAGCAGCTTGGGGGCAGGGGGACGGGAGACCCAGTACTTC | CASSLGAGGRETQYF
TRBJ1-4 | - | TRBV6-1 | TRBD1 | TGTGCCAGCAGTGAAAACACAGGGGGGGAAAAACTGTTTTTT | CASSENTGGEKLFF
TRBJ1-3 | - | TRBV9 | - | TGTGCCAGCAGCGTTTCCTCTGGAAACACCATATATTTT | CASSVSSGNTIYF
TRBJ1-1 | - | TRBV7-9 | TRBD1 | TGTGCCAGCAGCACGAGAATAGGGGGCAAAGGGAACACTGAAGCTTTCTTT | CASSTRIGGKGNTEAFF
TRBJ2-5 | once | TRBV5-1 | TRBD2 | TGCGCCAGCAGCACCGCCTCGGGAGGGGAGACCCAGTACTTC | CASSTASGGETQYF
TRBJ2-3 | - | TRBV10-3 | - | TGTGCCATCAGTGATTCGTCCAGGGAGACAGATACGCAGTATTTT | CAISDSSRETDTQYF
TRBJ2-7 | - | TRBV11-2 | - | TGTGCCAGCAGCTTAAGTTCCCCACACACCTACGAGCAGTACTTC | CASSLSSPHTYEQYF
TRBJ2-7 | - | TRBV28 | TRBD2 | TGTGCCAGCAGTCCCGGGGGGGGCTCCTACGAGCAGTACTTC | CASSPGGGSYEQYF
TRBJ2-1 | - | TRBV14 | - | TGTGCCAGCAGCCCCGTCGGGGGGCAATTCTACAATGAGCAGTTCTTC | CASSPVGGQFYNEQFF
TRBJ2-7 | - | TRBV7-2 | TRBD1 | TGTGCCAGCAGCCAAAATCCGGGACAGTTCTACGAGCAGTACTTC | CASSQNPGQFYEQYF
TRBJ1-2 | - | TRBV5-4 | - | TGTGCCAGCAGCTTGGTTGGCACTAACTATGGCTACACCTTC | CASSLVGTNYGYTF
TRBJ2-1 | - | TRBV7-3 | - | TGTGCCAGCAGCTTAAACGGTCCCCTGCACTACAATGAGCAGTTCTTC | CASSLNGPLHYNEQFF